This T cell receptor (beta chain) is from a study of blood T cell repertoires in COVID-19. Background on the study: The United States, Italy and Spain were the sources of the acute and convalescent COVID-19 samples. Nucleic acid was either cDNA or gDNA, and it came from T cells, B-cell-depleted T cells, or PBMCs.

How the authors handled the data: Amplification of reference gene primers was used by the study to estimate nucleated cell counts. The protocol was immunoSEQ multiplex PCR, while the TCRdb copy is restricted to in-frame clones and leaves out a portion. The V and J calls and clone size come from that table; D and trimming were worked out from the DNA. The sample contains 55,000 to 65,000 clones, about 77% of which appear only once. This CDR3 is built from 14 residues. Germline V gene lookup returns CDR1 SGHTA and CDR2 FQGNSA. Between the trimmed V and J ends, which lost 1 base and 2 bases, there was a span of 6 bases.

The source of this sequence is a human donor in a cohort sampled during active COVID-19. The sample comprised peripheral blood. This chain uses TRBV7-2 with TRBJ1-3; D call uncertain. This chain's CDR3 is CASSLVRAGNTIYF. For the CDR3, the DNA is TGTGCCAGCAGCTTAGTCCGCGCTGGAAACACCATATATTTT.